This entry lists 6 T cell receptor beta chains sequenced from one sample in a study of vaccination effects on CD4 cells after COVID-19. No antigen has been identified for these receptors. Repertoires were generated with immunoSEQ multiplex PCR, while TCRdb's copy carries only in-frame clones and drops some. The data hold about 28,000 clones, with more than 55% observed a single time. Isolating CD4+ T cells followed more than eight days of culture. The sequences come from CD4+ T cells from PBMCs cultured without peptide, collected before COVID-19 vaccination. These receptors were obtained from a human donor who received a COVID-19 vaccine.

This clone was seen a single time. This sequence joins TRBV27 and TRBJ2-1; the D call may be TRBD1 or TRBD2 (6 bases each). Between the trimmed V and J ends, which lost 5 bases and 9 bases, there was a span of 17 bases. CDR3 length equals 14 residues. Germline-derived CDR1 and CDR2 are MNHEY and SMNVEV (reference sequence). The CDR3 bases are TGTGCCAGCAGTCTGAGGGGGGCGGCCGGTGAGCAGTTCTTC. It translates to CASSLRGAAGEQFF.

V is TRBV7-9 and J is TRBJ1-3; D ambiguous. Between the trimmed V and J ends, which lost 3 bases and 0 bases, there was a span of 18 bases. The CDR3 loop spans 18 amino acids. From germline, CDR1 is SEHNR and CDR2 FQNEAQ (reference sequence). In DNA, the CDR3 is TGTGCCAGCAGCTTGGGGATAACTAGATCTACCTCTGGAAACACCATATATTTT. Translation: CASSLGITRSTSGNTIYF.

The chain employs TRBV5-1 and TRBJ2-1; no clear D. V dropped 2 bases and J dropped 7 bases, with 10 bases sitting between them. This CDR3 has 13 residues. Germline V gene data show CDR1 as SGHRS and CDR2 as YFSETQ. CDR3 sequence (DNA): TGCGCCAGCAGCTTATGGGGTGCAAATGAGCAGTTCTTC. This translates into CASSLWGANEQFF.

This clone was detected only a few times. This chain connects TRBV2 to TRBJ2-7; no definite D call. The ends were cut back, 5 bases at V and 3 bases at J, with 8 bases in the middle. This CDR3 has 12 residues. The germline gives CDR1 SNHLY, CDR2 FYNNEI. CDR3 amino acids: CASSSDVYEQYF. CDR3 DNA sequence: TGTGCCAGCAGTTCAGACGTCTACGAGCAGTACTTC.

The CDR3 sequence: CASRLRGQGVFNNSPLHF. CDR3 coding DNA: TGTGCCAGCAGGCTAAGGGGACAGGGCGTTTTTAATAATTCACCCCTCCACTTT. The V and J genes are TRBV27 and TRBJ1-6; 9 bases map to TRBD1. The CDR3 is 18 residues long. Germline V gene lookup returns CDR1 MNHEY and CDR2 SMNVEV (reference sequence). Trimming at V came to 6 bases and at J to 5 bases, leaving 14 bases not matched to a gene.

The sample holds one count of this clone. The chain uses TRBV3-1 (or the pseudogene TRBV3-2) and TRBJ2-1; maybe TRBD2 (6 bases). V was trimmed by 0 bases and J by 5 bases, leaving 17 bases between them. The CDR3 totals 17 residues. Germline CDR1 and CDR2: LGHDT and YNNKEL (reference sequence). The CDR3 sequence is CASSQEGTSASHNEQFF. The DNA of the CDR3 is TGTGCCAGCAGCCAAGAAGGGACTTCAGCCAGCCACAATGAGCAGTTCTTC.